This TCR beta chain was recorded in a study of shared clonotypes between healthy human individuals. General study results and limits: Non-shared clonotypes displayed generation probabilities falling below those of clonotypes present in all four donors. Among the subsets, naive ones generally showed larger estimated richness than memory ones.

How the authors handled the data: There were no quality scores in the junction-only immunoSEQ sequences, so filtering differed. Repertoires were generated with immunoSEQ multiplex PCR, while TCRdb's copy carries only in-frame clones and drops some. That table is the source of V, J and clone size, and D and trimming were worked out from the DNA. The sample has 2 million to 2.5 million clones, about 92% seen once. About this clone itself: Its target is not known.

The germline V gene has CDR1 MNHEY and CDR2 SMNVEV (reference sequence). The CDR3 has 15 amino acids. V trimming: 6 bases; J trimming: 5 bases; junction bases outside the gene matches: 11. Selected positively for CCR7 and CD45RO-negative, naive CD8 cells excluded terminally differentiated effector memory CD45RA+ cells. Study donors comprised healthy, HIV-negative adults devoid of recent acute infection or vaccination. The receptor was derived from a man younger than 30 in good health. Some clones in this sample may be carry-over from other donors' samples. Sequenced input: naive CD8+ T cells from PBMCs. The chain couples TRBV27 to TRBJ2-7; 9 nucleotides align to TRBD1. For the CDR3, the DNA is TGTGCCAGCAGCCACGGGACAGGGTTAATCCACGAGCAGTACTTC. This sequence encodes CASSHGTGLIHEQYF.